One sample yielded the 13 T cell receptor beta chains listed below, sequenced in a study of blood T cells in healthy people across ages. Then a second PCR, running roughly 7 to 11 cycles, was carried out with a sample-barcoded 5' primer and a J-beta primer mix. TCRdb reprocessed the 5' RACE reads with MiXCR, giving one entry per CDR3 protein. The table lists around 1.5 million distinct CDR3 sequences, 59% of them singletons, with roughly 7% in the top ten. The sequenced sample consisted of blood. These TCRs come from a man aged 18 to 35 in good health.

This clonotype was detected only once. The chain is built from TRBV6-2 or TRBV6-3 and TRBJ2-7; D might be TRBD1 (6 bases). CDR3 size: 14 residues. The germline V gene has CDR1 MNHEY and CDR2 SVGEGT. The ends were cut back, 1 base at V and 4 bases at J, with 11 bases in the middle. The chain's CDR3 is CASSYWKQGYEQYF. The CDR3 DNA follows: TGTGCCAGCAGTTACTGGAAACAGGGTTACGAGCAGTACTTC.

The V and J genes are TRBV6-4 and TRBJ2-7; D call uncertain. Germline CDR1 reads MRHNA; CDR2 reads SNTAGT. The CDR3 has 8 amino acids. Trimming shortened V by 4 bases and J by 10 bases, and 2 bases separated the two germline ends. The CDR3 sequence is CASSGQYF. The CDR3 bases are TGTGCCAGCAGTGGCCAGTACTTC.

This chain uses TRBV4-3 with TRBJ1-1; the D gene is possibly TRBD1 (5 bases). Germline CDR1 LGHNA, CDR2 YSLEER. CDR3 length: 14 residues. Trimming removed 5 bases from V and 4 bases from J, with 14 bases in between. The CDR3, as DNA: TGCGCCAGCAGCTCCGGGACGGTCGGCACTGAAGCTTTCTTT. It codes for CASSSGTVGTEAFF.

Only a few counts were recorded for this clonotype. The chain joins TRBV2 to TRBJ2-1, with 7 bases that match TRBD2. V shed 5 bases, J shed 13 bases, and the junction held 5 bases outside the gene matches. CDR3 length: 11 amino acids. The germline CDR1 and CDR2 sequences are SNHLY and FYNNEI. CDR3 loop: CASSWTRSQFF. CDR3 coding DNA: TGTGCCAGCAGTTGGACTAGGAGCCAGTTCTTC.

The chain recombines TRBV11-1 with TRBJ1-4; no clear D gene. This CDR3 is 12 amino acids long. V shed 4 bases and J shed 8 bases, with 8 bases lying between them. Germline V CDR1 and CDR2: SGHAT, FQDESV (reference sequence). Here the CDR3 reads CASSSDEEKLFF. CDR3 DNA sequence: TGTGCCAGCAGCTCGGACGAGGAAAAACTGTTTTTT.

The V call is TRBV20-1, the J call TRBJ2-7; the match to TRBD2 covers 9 bases. The V gene end was trimmed by 6 bases and the J gene end by 1 base; junction bases not matched to a gene: 4. This CDR3 contains 13 residues. Germline lookup yields CDR1 DFQATT and CDR2 SNEGSKA (reference sequence). The CDR3 coding sequence is TGCAGTGCACGGACTAGCGAGTCCTACGAGCAGTACTTC. It specifies CSARTSESYEQYF.

The CDR3 DNA reads TGTGCCAGCAGTCCCAGGGAGGGCGATGAAGCTTTCTTT. Translation gives CASSPREGDEAFF. The chain combines TRBV27 with TRBJ1-1, with D perhaps TRBD1 (5 bases). Germline values: CDR1 MNHEY, CDR2 SMNVEV (reference sequence). The CDR3 is 13 residues long. The germline V and J ends were trimmed by 5 bases and 7 bases, with 14 bases remaining between them.

The genes are TRBV7-9 and TRBJ2-1; D possibly matches TRBD1 or TRBD2 (5 bases each). Germline CDR1 and CDR2: SEHNR and FQNEAQ (reference sequence). The ends were cut back, 5 bases at V and 6 bases at J, with 17 bases in the middle. The CDR3 has 15 amino acids. The DNA of the CDR3 is TGTGCCAGCAGCGCCCCCGGGACCCTTCCCAATGAGCAGTTCTTC. Its translation is CASSAPGTLPNEQFF.

The V gene is TRBV29-1, the J gene TRBJ2-6; 7 nucleotides match TRBD2. The V and J ends lost 3 bases and 0 bases, in that order; junction bases with no gene match: 2. This CDR3 is 15 amino acids long. Germline V gives CDR1 SQVTM, CDR2 ANQGSEA. The CDR3 region is CSVEGLNSGANVLTF. The CDR3 bases are TGCAGCGTTGAGGGACTAAACTCTGGGGCCAACGTCCTGACTTTC.

V usage is TRBV2 and J usage is TRBJ1-5; D is unclear. This CDR3 region has 18 residues. In germline, CDR1 is SNHLY, CDR2 FYNNEI. V shed 2 bases and J shed 0 bases, with 17 bases lying between them. CDR3 sequence reads: CASSEYGNTEYSNQPQHF. The CDR3 DNA follows: TGTGCCAGCAGTGAATATGGGAATACTGAATATAGCAATCAGCCCCAGCATTTT. Supplemented by reference TRBV2 and TRBJ1-5, the full variable domain reads EPEVTQTPSHQVTQMGQEVILRCVPISNHLYFYWYRQILGQKVEFLVSFYNNEISEKSEIFDDQFSVERPDGSNFTLKIRSTKLEDSAMYFCASSEYGNTEYSNQPQHFGDGTRLSIL.

The chain is built from TRBV5-1 and TRBJ2-7; no reliable D call. The CDR3 is 13 residues long. In germline, CDR1 is SGHRS, CDR2 YFSETQ. Trimming shortened V by 9 bases and J by 1 base, and 14 bases separated the two germline ends. Written as DNA, the CDR3 is TGCGCCACTGTGACGAGAGTTTCCTACGAGCAGTACTTC. The encoded protein is CATVTRVSYEQYF.

In DNA, the CDR3 is TGTGCCAGCAGAAAACGAGGACTAGCGGGAGATGACGGGGAGCTGTTTTTT. Amino acid sequence: CASRKRGLAGDDGELFF. The chain joins TRBV2 to TRBJ2-2; TRBD2 agrees at 13 bases. This CDR3 region has 17 residues. V trimming: 6 bases; J trimming: 7 bases; junction bases outside the gene matches: 11. Germline CDR1 and CDR2: SNHLY and FYNNEI.

The V call is TRBV7-2, the J call TRBJ2-5; 10 nucleotides match TRBD2. CDR1 is SGHTA and CDR2 is FQGNSA in the germline V gene. The CDR3 covers 15 residues. V shed 4 bases, J shed 5 bases, and the junction held 7 bases outside the gene matches. CDR3 sequence (DNA): TGTGCCAGCAGCTCCCTAGCGGGGGCCCTGGAGACCCAGTACTTC. This sequence encodes CASSSLAGALETQYF.